These T cell receptor beta chains were read from a single sample in a study of long-term antiretroviral therapy in people with HIV. Sequencing used immunoSEQ multiplex PCR; TCRdb keeps in-frame clones, though not all of them. The sample shows more than 20,000 clones, 65% to 90% of them seen only once. The material was unsorted PBMCs, obtained at the start of antiretroviral therapy, before treatment. These receptors all stem from a woman aged 18-30 years with HIV. Each CDR3 is given with its conserved first and last residue. A D gene is named only where the DNA matches it firmly. Some rows mark clone size as missing; the rest say once, few, many or name a class of expanded clone.

.	.	TRBJ2-1	TRBV25-1	CASSSLGVGEQFF	TGTGCCAGCAGTTCACTTGGGGTTGGAGAGCAGTTCTTC
once	.	TRBJ1-1	TRBV4-3	CASSQEVRSEAFF	TGCGCCAGCAGCCAAGAAGTCCGCTCTGAAGCTTTCTTT
.	.	TRBJ1-2	TRBV5-1	CASSDKNYGYTF	TGCGCCAGCAGCGACAAAAACTATGGCTACACCTTC
.	TRBD2	TRBJ2-5	TRBV4-3	CASSQGSRNGGETQYF	TGCGCCAGCAGCCAAGGGTCTCGAAACGGGGGGGAGACCCAGTACTTC
.	.	TRBJ2-7	TRBV28	CASSLGGTANYEQYF	TGTGCCAGCAGTCTTGGAGGGACAGCGAACTACGAGCAGTACTTC
.	TRBD1	TRBJ1-2	TRBV5-1	CASSLGAGGAAADGYTF	TGCGCCAGCAGCTTGGGGGCAGGGGGCGCCGCTGCGGATGGCTACACCTTC
.	.	TRBJ2-1	TRBV10-3	CAIRTGGSNEQFF	TGTGCCATCAGGACTGGGGGATCCAATGAGCAGTTCTTC
.	TRBD2	TRBJ2-7	TRBV9	CASSAGEGLAGDEQYF	TGTGCCAGCAGCGCGGGGGAGGGGCTAGCGGGAGACGAGCAGTACTTC
.	TRBD2	TRBJ2-3	TRBV9	CASSAPGLAGRGTDTQYF	TGTGCCAGCAGCGCTCCGGGACTAGCGGGGCGGGGCACAGATACGCAGTATTTT
.	.	TRBJ2-7	TRBV6-5	CASSYRREKGLEQYF	TGTGCCAGCAGTTATCGCAGGGAAAAAGGTCTCGAGCAGTACTTC
.	TRBD1	TRBJ2-1	TRBV11-1	CASSPDRGRHNEQFF	TGTGCCAGCAGCCCGGACAGGGGGCGGCACAATGAGCAGTTCTTC
.	.	TRBJ2-2	TRBV6-5	CASRLMGANTGELFF	TGTGCCAGCAGGCTCATGGGGGCGAACACCGGGGAGCTGTTTTTT
.	.	TRBJ1-6	TRBV27	CASSRDQESNSPLHF	TGTGCCAGCAGTAGGGATCAGGAATCTAATTCACCCCTCCACTTT
.	TRBD1	TRBJ1-2	TRBV7-9	CASSLARTGVNYGYTF	TGTGCCAGCAGCTTAGCTCGGACAGGAGTAAACTATGGCTACACCTTC
.	.	TRBJ2-7	TRBV6-5	CASSYSRGSYEQYF	TGTGCCAGCAGTTACTCGAGGGGATCCTACGAGCAGTACTTC
few	.	TRBJ1-1	TRBV29-1	CSGTDSQEAFF	TGCAGCGGTACAGACTCCCAGGAAGCTTTCTTT
once	.	TRBJ2-7	TRBV7-9	CASSSRDLTYEQYF	TGTGCCAGCAGCAGCCGGGACTTAACCTACGAGCAGTACTTC
few	.	TRBJ1-2	TRBV9	CASSVDASGEFYGYTF	TGTGCCAGCAGCGTAGATGCGTCAGGGGAATTCTATGGCTACACCTTC
.	.	TRBJ1-1	TRBV10-3	CAISNTGTEAFF	TGTGCCATCAGTAATACAGGGACTGAAGCTTTCTTT
.	.	TRBJ1-2	TRBV5-1	CASSLRRGLGGYTF	TGCGCCAGCAGCTTACGAAGGGGTCTCGGGGGCTACACCTTC
.	TRBD1	TRBJ2-3	TRBV7-9	CASSLPYRGPGDTQYF	TGTGCCAGCAGCTTACCCTACAGGGGGCCAGGCGATACGCAGTATTTT
once	.	TRBJ1-2	TRBV15	CATSREAGPNYGYTF	TGTGCCACCAGCAGAGAGGCAGGGCCTAACTATGGCTACACCTTC
.	.	TRBJ2-2	TRBV18	CASSLTGRRDTGELFF	TGTGCCAGCTCGCTCACAGGCCGCCGGGACACCGGGGAGCTGTTTTTT